This note documents a single TCR beta chain sequence. The target antigen is unknown. The data are from a study of shared clonotypes between healthy human individuals. Points from the study as a whole: Among the subsets, naive ones generally showed larger estimated richness than memory ones. Genetic and exposure-history diversity was limited by the small donor number. Several donors shared around 5.1% of their naive CD4 clonotypes.

At deep level, the assay was performed. Repertoires were generated with immunoSEQ multiplex PCR, while TCRdb's copy carries only in-frame clones and drops some. The sample has 700,000 or so clones, roughly 70% seen once. Trimming removed 4 bases from V and 4 bases from J, with 19 bases in between. Germline V gene data show CDR1 as MNHEY and CDR2 as SVGAGI. The CDR3 has 16 residues. V gene TRBV6-5 combines with J gene TRBJ1-1; D call uncertain. This TCR was recovered from a woman in her 30s in good health. What was sequenced was memory CD4+ T cells sorted from blood. Subset meaning: CD45RA-negative fraction. CDR3 amino acids: CASSSRTTRFGTEAFF. In DNA form, the CDR3 reads TGTGCCAGCAGTTCACGTACGACCAGGTTCGGCACTGAAGCTTTCTTT.